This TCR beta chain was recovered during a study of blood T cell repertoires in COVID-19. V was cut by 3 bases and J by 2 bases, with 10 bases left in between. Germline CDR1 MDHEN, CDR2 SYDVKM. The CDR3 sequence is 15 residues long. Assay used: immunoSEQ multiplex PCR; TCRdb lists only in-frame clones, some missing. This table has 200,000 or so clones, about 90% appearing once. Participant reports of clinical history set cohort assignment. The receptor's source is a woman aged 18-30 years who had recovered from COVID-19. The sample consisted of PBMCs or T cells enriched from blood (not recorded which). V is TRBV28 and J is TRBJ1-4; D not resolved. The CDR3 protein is CASSLRPETNEKLFF. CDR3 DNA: TGTGCCAGCAGTTTGAGGCCAGAGACTAATGAAAAACTGTTTTTT.